This T cell receptor beta chain emerged from a study of glioma-infiltrating T cells. This clonotype came up many times. Amplification of TCR alpha and beta CDR3 regions from RNA used iRepertoire nested multiplex PCR. For one-step reverse transcription and amplification, 100-400 ng of tissue mRNA or PBMC total RNA was used. TCRdb redid the calling of the multiplex PCR reads with MiXCR, one entry per CDR3 protein. The sample contains fewer than 55,000 distinct CDR3 sequences, more than 20% of which appear only once. The specimen sequenced was glioma tissue, nonneoplastic brain tissue, or PBMCs (not recorded which). The source is a human donor with low-grade glioma or glioblastoma, undergoing nonglioma brain surgery, or in good health (not recorded which).

The CDR3 sequence: CASKPTVDTQYF. CDR3 sequence (DNA): TGTGCCAGCAAGCCAACGGTAGATACGCAGTATTTT. This sequence joins TRBV2 and TRBJ2-3; D is ambiguous. Between the trimmed V and J ends, which lost 7 bases and 5 bases, there was a span of 10 bases. Germline CDR1 is SNHLY and CDR2 is FYNNEI. CDR3 length: 12 residues.